Given below is one TCR beta chain in context. What it binds is not known. This sample is drawn from a study of cytomegalovirus exposure and HLA in healthy donors. The CDR3 is 13 residues long. Trimming cost V 6 bases and J 0 bases, with 6 bases left between them. Germline V gene sequence: CDR1 MNHEY, CDR2 SVGAGI. Primers included in the PCR were 60 Vbeta and 13 Jbeta primers. Only in-frame clones appear in the TCRdb table, and some are missing; sequencing was by immunoSEQ multiplex PCR. The data contain 200,000 to 250,000 clones, roughly 84% of them singletons. The study, taken as a whole, reports: Later analysis showed most CMV-associated TCR beta chains appearing HLA-restricted.

The chain has TRBV6-5 and TRBJ1-3; D remains ambiguous. The sequence derives from a human donor in good health. What was sequenced was PBMCs. CDR3 protein: CASRRSSGNTIYF. The CDR3 bases are TGTGCCAGCAGACGGTCCTCTGGAAACACCATATATTTT.